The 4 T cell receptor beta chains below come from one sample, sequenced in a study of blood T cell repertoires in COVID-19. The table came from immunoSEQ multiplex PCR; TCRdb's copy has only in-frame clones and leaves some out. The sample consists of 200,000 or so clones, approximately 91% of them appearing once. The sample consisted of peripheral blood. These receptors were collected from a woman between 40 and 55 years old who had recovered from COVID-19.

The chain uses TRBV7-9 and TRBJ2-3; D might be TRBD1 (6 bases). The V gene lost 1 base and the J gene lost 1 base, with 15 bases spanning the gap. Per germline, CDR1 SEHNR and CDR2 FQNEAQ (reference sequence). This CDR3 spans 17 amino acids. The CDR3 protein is CASSLGSIQGRTDTQYF. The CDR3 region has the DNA TGTGCCAGCAGCTTAGGTAGTATACAGGGCCGCACAGATACGCAGTATTTT.

The CDR3 coding sequence is TGTGCCAGCAGCTATACAGGGGACCACCTCCCGTACGAGCAGTACTTC. Amino acid sequence: CASSYTGDHLPYEQYF. This chain uses TRBV28 with TRBJ2-7, with 7 bases aligning to TRBD1. The CDR3 length is 16 residues. With V trimmed by 6 bases and J by 4 bases, 15 bases remained unmatched. In germline, CDR1 is MDHEN, CDR2 SYDVKM. Based on the CDR3 plus reference TRBV28 and TRBJ2-7, the full variable domain is DVKVTQSSRYLVKRTGEKVFLECVQDMDHENMFWYRQDPGLGLRLIYFSYDVKMKEKGDIPEGYSVSREKKERFSLILESASTNQTSMYLCASSYTGDHLPYEQYFGPGTRLTVT.

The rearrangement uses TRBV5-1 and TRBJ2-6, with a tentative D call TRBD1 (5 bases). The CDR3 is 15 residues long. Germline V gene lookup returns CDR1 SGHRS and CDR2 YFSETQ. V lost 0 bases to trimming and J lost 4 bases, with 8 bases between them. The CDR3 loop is CASSLGQTGANVLTF. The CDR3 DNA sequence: TGCGCCAGCAGCTTGGGACAGACCGGGGCCAACGTCCTGACTTTC.

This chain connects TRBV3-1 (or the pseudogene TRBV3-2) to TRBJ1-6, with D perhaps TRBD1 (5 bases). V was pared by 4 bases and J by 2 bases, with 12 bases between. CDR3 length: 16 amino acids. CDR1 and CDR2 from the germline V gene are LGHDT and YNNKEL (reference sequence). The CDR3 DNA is TGTGCCAGCAGCCCGGACACGGCGGCCTATAATTCACCCCTCCACTTT. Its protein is CASSPDTAAYNSPLHF.